Following are 19 T cell receptor beta chains from one sample sequenced in a study of T-cell reconstitution after alpha-beta-depleted transplantation in children. As it was prepared, the TCRbeta library received unique molecular identifiers. TCRdb re-called the PCR reads through MiXCR, storing one row per CDR3 protein. The sample yields roughly 110,000 distinct CDR3 sequences, 10% seen once. The sequenced sample was PBMCs, obtained before TCRalphabeta/CD19-depleted stem cell transplant. Every receptor here comes from a boy between 2 and 10 years old with acute lymphoblastic leukemia, due to receive a stem cell transplant.

This chain uses TRBV6-1 with TRBJ1-1; 8 bases line up with TRBD1. CDR3 length: 16 amino acids. Germline V gene sequence: CDR1 MNHNS, CDR2 SASEGT. J lost 2 bases, V lost 2 bases, and 7 bases had no gene match. The CDR3 reads CASSEPGTGPNTEAFF. The CDR3 coding sequence is TGTGCCAGCAGTGAACCCGGGACAGGACCTAACACTGAAGCTTTCTTT.

The table lists this clonotype with many counts. The rearrangement links TRBV5-1 to TRBJ2-1, with 9 bases aligning to TRBD2. CDR1 and CDR2 from the germline V gene are SGHRS and YFSETQ. V was pared by 4 bases and J by 6 bases, with 8 bases of the junction left unmatched. The CDR3 has 15 amino acids. The CDR3 region is CASSPGLAGTNEQFF. For the CDR3, the DNA is TGCGCCAGCAGCCCCGGGCTAGCGGGAACCAATGAGCAGTTCTTC. Looking up the rest from reference TRBV5-1 and TRBJ2-1 gives the full variable domain: KAGVTQTPRYLIKTRGQQVTLSCSPISGHRSVSWYQQTPGQGLQFLFEYFSETQRNKGNFPGRFSGRQFSNSRSEMNVSTLELGDSALYLCASSPGLAGTNEQFFGPGTRLTVL.

This clonotype has only a few counts. The V gene is TRBV7-9, the J gene TRBJ1-2; TRBD1 aligns across 7 bases. The CDR3 sequence is 14 residues long. In germline, CDR1 is SEHNR, CDR2 FQNEAQ (reference sequence). V was pared by 3 bases and J by 5 bases, with 6 bases of the junction left unmatched. The CDR3 protein is CASSFTGAVYGYTF. The CDR3 nucleotides read TGTGCCAGCAGCTTCACAGGGGCGGTATATGGCTACACCTTC. Based on the CDR3 plus reference TRBV7-9 and TRBJ1-2, the full variable domain is DTGVSQNPRHKITKRGQNVTFRCDPISEHNRLYWYRQTLGQGPEFLTYFQNEAQLEKSRLLSDRFSAERPKGSFSTLEIQRTEQGDSAMYLCASSFTGAVYGYTFGSGTRLTVV.

This clonotype was seen many times. V usage is TRBV5-8 and J usage is TRBJ1-1; perhaps TRBD1 as D (5 bases). Germline V gene lookup returns CDR1 SGHTS and CDR2 YDEGEE. The CDR3 loop spans 14 amino acids. The germline V and J ends were trimmed by 2 bases and 3 bases, with 11 bases remaining between them. For the CDR3, the DNA is TGTGCCAGCAGCTTTGTACAGGCCTACACTGAAGCTTTCTTT. It codes for CASSFVQAYTEAFF.

This clonotype was seen only a few times. The chain uses TRBV10-3 and TRBJ2-7; 11 bases are a match to TRBD1. Germline CDR1 is ENHRY and CDR2 is SYGVKD. The V and J ends lost 8 bases and 3 bases, in that order; junction bases with no gene match: 9. The CDR3 is 15 residues long. The CDR3 protein is CAIGYAGTGGYEQYF. For the CDR3, the DNA is TGTGCCATCGGCTATGCCGGGACAGGGGGCTACGAGCAGTACTTC.

The CDR3: CASSLEFGFGEQFF. The CDR3 nucleotides read TGCGCCAGCAGCTTGGAATTTGGCTTTGGTGAGCAGTTCTTC. The chain employs TRBV5-1 and TRBJ2-1; D unresolved. This CDR3 spans 14 amino acids. V was trimmed by 0 bases and J by 9 bases, leaving 13 bases between them. Germline V gives CDR1 SGHRS, CDR2 YFSETQ. Full variable domain (missing parts from reference TRBV5-1 and TRBJ2-1): KAGVTQTPRYLIKTRGQQVTLSCSPISGHRSVSWYQQTPGQGLQFLFEYFSETQRNKGNFPGRFSGRQFSNSRSEMNVSTLELGDSALYLCASSLEFGFGEQFFGPGTRLTVL.

The chain is built from TRBV20-1 and TRBJ1-1; D might be TRBD1 (5 bases). Germline V lookup: CDR1 DFQATT, CDR2 SNEGSKA (reference sequence). Deletions cut 3 bases from V and 0 bases from J, with 14 bases between. This CDR3 is built from 15 residues. CDR3 coding DNA: TGCAGTGCTAGCGGGGTTAAAGGGGTGAACACTGAAGCTTTCTTT. This codes for CSASGVKGVNTEAFF.

This clonotype has a handful of counts. This chain connects TRBV29-1 to TRBJ2-1; D gene unclear. The CDR3 spans 12 residues. V was trimmed by 3 bases and J by 4 bases, leaving 7 bases between them. Germline V gives CDR1 SQVTM, CDR2 ANQGSEA. CDR3 amino acids: CSVEARYNEQFF. As DNA, the CDR3 is TGCAGCGTTGAGGCGCGGTACAATGAGCAGTTCTTC.

Many counts were recorded for this clonotype. The CDR3 is CASSRQTGAGNTIYF. The CDR3 DNA sequence: TGCGCCAGCAGCCGTCAGACAGGAGCTGGAAACACCATATATTTT. The V and J genes are TRBV5-1 and TRBJ1-3, with a tentative D call TRBD1 (6 bases). The CDR3 has 15 residues. Trimming pared 4 bases from V and 2 bases from J, leaving 13 bases between. Germline CDR1 reads SGHRS; CDR2 reads YFSETQ.

This sequence joins TRBV29-1 and TRBJ2-7, with unresolved D. The V end lost 2 bases, the J end lost 4 bases, and 9 bases lay between the germline ends. The CDR3 is made up of 12 amino acids. The germline V gene encodes CDR1 SQVTM and CDR2 ANQGSEA. The CDR3 protein is CSVETLSYEQYF. The CDR3 DNA sequence: TGCAGCGTTGAAACGCTCTCTTACGAGCAGTACTTC.

V gene TRBV2 combines with J gene TRBJ1-5, with 10 positions matching TRBD1. J was trimmed by 4 bases and V by 6 bases; bases with no gene match: 3. This CDR3 region has 14 residues. Per the germline V gene, CDR1 is SNHLY and CDR2 is FYNNEI. CDR3 DNA: TGTGCCAGCAGAGTGGGACAGGGGAATCAGCCCCAGCATTTT. Encoded protein: CASRVGQGNQPQHF.

This clonotype was seen many times. CDR3 in DNA: TGCGCCAGCAGCGACATTAGCGGGGCCCCCGCGTACTTC. Translated, it gives CASSDISGAPAYF. The chain employs TRBV5-1 and TRBJ2-7; 8 bases match TRBD2. CDR1 is SGHRS, CDR2 YFSETQ, per germline. The J segment lost 12 bases and the V segment lost 4 bases, leaving 12 bases of the junction unmatched. The CDR3 consists of 13 residues.

About this clonotype itself: Given a much more abundant clone one base away, this may be a read error. It is likely a read error, because the conserved phenylalanine at the end of the CDR3 is missing. The J gene is TRBJ2-7, the V gene TRBV27; no reliable D call. V was trimmed by 7 bases and J by 2 bases, leaving 18 bases between them. Germline-derived CDR1 and CDR2 are MNHEY and SMNVEV (reference sequence). The CDR3 consists of 15 residues. CDR3 nucleotides: TGTGCCAGCAACCCCAAGGCCATAGGGCCCTACGAGCAGTACTTG. Translated: CASNPKAIGPYEQYL.

With respect to this clonotype: This may be a read error: a much more frequent sequence differs by one nucleotide. J is TRBJ2-5 and V is TRBV5-1, with D tentatively TRBD1 (5 bases). Between the trimmed V and J ends, which lost 3 bases and 0 bases, there was a span of 12 bases. The CDR3 contains 15 residues. The V gene's germline CDR1 is SGHRS and CDR2 YFSETQ. CDR3: CASSWMVQDQETQYF. As DNA, the CDR3 is TGCGCCAGCAGCTGGATGGTACAGGACCAAGAGACCCAGTACTTC.

The table lists this clonotype with a few counts. This chain connects TRBV15 to TRBJ2-7; 10 nucleotides align to TRBD1. CDR3 length equals 14 residues. Germline CDR1 is LNHNV and CDR2 is YYDKDF (reference sequence). V lost 1 base to trimming and J lost 7 bases; unmatched junction nucleotides: 4. CDR3 coding DNA: TGTGCCACCAGCAGAGGGGACAGGGGATCGGAGCAGTACTTC. Its protein product is CATSRGDRGSEQYF.

This clonotype was seen a few times. The V call is TRBV20-1, the J call TRBJ1-2; D unresolved. The CDR3 has 11 amino acids. The V gene's germline CDR1 is DFQATT and CDR2 SNEGSKA (reference sequence). Trimming stripped 3 bases from V and 7 bases from J, with 9 bases between. The CDR3 region has the DNA TGCAGTGCTAGTGGGGTGGGTGGCTACACCTTC. Its protein is CSASGVGGYTF.

The genes are TRBV4-2 and TRBJ2-1; D gene ambiguous. The CDR3 contains 16 residues. Germline V gives CDR1 LGHNA, CDR2 YNFKEQ. With 1 base removed from V and 0 bases from J, the gap between germline ends came to 10 bases. CDR3 sequence: CASSQGFAVSYNEQFF. CDR3 coding DNA: TGTGCCAGCAGCCAAGGTTTTGCGGTCTCCTACAATGAGCAGTTCTTC.

J is TRBJ2-7 and V is TRBV20-1; possibly TRBD2 for D (6 bases). The germline V gene encodes CDR1 DFQATT and CDR2 SNEGSKA (reference sequence). V gave up 6 bases and J gave up 6 bases, with 21 bases separating them. The CDR3 is made up of 14 amino acids. CDR3 nucleotides: TGCAGTGCAGAGGGACTCCTTATTGGGGGCGAGCAGTACTTC. This encodes CSAEGLLIGGEQYF.

J is TRBJ2-3 and V is TRBV5-1, with TRBD2 matching over 8 bases. Per the germline V gene, CDR1 is SGHRS and CDR2 is YFSETQ. The CDR3 has 13 residues. Unmatched junction bases numbered 3, after V lost 4 bases and J lost 5 bases. The CDR3: CASSPREGDTQYF. DNA for the CDR3: TGCGCCAGCAGCCCCCGGGAGGGAGATACGCAGTATTTT.